The entry below describes one T cell receptor (beta chain). The timepoints at which blood was sampled were baseline, cycle 4 day 1, and cycle 7 day 1. These data originate in a study of OX40 agonist ivuxolimab in advanced cancers. Germline assignment: CDR1 LNHDA and CDR2 SQIVND (reference sequence). The V and J ends lost 5 bases and 4 bases respectively, with 17 bases between them. This CDR3 comprises 15 residues. Assay used: immunoSEQ multiplex PCR; TCRdb lists only in-frame clones, some missing. Among approximately 49,000 clones listed, approximately 80% were seen once. V usage is TRBV19 and J usage is TRBJ1-1; TRBD1 is a possible D gene (6 bases). The sequence was obtained from an adult with an advanced solid tumor such as melanoma, head and neck, liver or kidney cancer. Sequenced here: CD4+ or CD8+ T cells sorted from blood, sampled in a trial of the OX40 agonist ivuxolimab. CDR3 loop: CASSPEGGGGTEAFF. CDR3 sequence (DNA): TGTGCCAGTAGTCCCGAGGGAGGGGGAGGCACTGAAGCTTTCTTT.